Below, 32 T cell receptor beta chains from the same sample are listed, as sequenced in a study of Tregs in tolerant kidney transplant recipients. Libraries were prepared by immunoSEQ multiplex PCR; TCRdb keeps only in-frame clonotypes and omits some of them. The sample holds 60,000 to 75,000 clones; 70% to 90% are singletons and the top ten take 2.1%. Sequenced material: Tregs from blood, taken before the transplant. These receptors all come from a human donor who received a combined kidney and bone marrow transplant.

The chain joins TRBV29-1 to TRBJ1-4; the D is unclear. Germline assignment: CDR1 SQVTM and CDR2 ANQGSEA. With 4 bases removed from V and 5 bases from J, the gap between germline ends came to 14 bases. The CDR3 has 14 residues. The CDR3 nucleotides read TGCAGCGTTGCGGCGGGCGGTTGGAATGAAAAACTGTTTTTT. It is translated as CSVAAGGWNEKLFF. The full variable domain, its missing parts supplied by reference TRBV29-1 and TRBJ1-4, is SAVISQKPSRDICQRGTSLTIQCQVDSQVTMMFWYRQQPGQSLTLIATANQGSEATYESGFVIDKFPISRPNLTFSTLTVSNMSPEDSSIYLCSVAAGGWNEKLFFGSGTQLSVL.

The CDR3 reads CATSRVGGTAFYGYTF. CDR3 DNA sequence: TGTGCCACCAGCAGAGTTGGTGGTACAGCCTTCTATGGCTACACCTTC. This chain links TRBV15 with TRBJ1-2, with unresolved D. V was clipped by 1 base and J by 4 bases, with 16 bases between them. In germline, CDR1 is LNHNV, CDR2 YYDKDF (reference sequence). The CDR3 is 16 amino acids.

The rearrangement links TRBV29-1 to TRBJ2-3; maybe TRBD2 (6 bases). Germline-derived CDR1 and CDR2 are SQVTM and ANQGSEA. The V end was cut by 8 bases, the J end by 4 bases, with 16 bases between. The CDR3 consists of 13 residues. The CDR3 is CSFLGASADTQYF. For the CDR3, the DNA is TGCAGCTTCCTAGGGGCTAGCGCAGATACGCAGTATTTT.

This chain joins TRBV7-2 and TRBJ2-1, with 11 bases matching TRBD2. This CDR3 region has 15 residues. Germline CDR1 reads SGHTA; CDR2 reads FQGNSA. V gave up 0 bases and J gave up 7 bases; unmatched junction bases: 2. CDR3 sequence reads: CASSLASSGRNEQFF. The CDR3 nucleotides read TGTGCCAGCAGCTTAGCGTCTAGCGGGAGGAATGAGCAGTTCTTC.

CDR3 coding DNA: TGTGCCATCAGTGACGCGGGACAGACAGATACGCAGTATTTT. Protein: CAISDAGQTDTQYF. V and J are TRBV10-3 and TRBJ2-3, with a possible D match to TRBD1 (7 bases). V dropped 3 bases and J dropped 3 bases, with 10 bases sitting between them. Germline V gives CDR1 ENHRY, CDR2 SYGVKD. The CDR3 is 14 amino acids.

The chain uses TRBV28 and TRBJ2-5; D remains unclear. There are 10 residues in the CDR3. Trimming shortened V by 5 bases and J by 5 bases, and 3 bases separated the two germline ends. CDR1 MDHEN and CDR2 SYDVKM come from the germline V gene. Here the CDR3 reads CASSTETQYF. The CDR3 nucleotides read TGTGCCAGCAGTACCGAGACCCAGTACTTC.

A remark on this clone: The same CDR3 arises from other DNA sequences in this sample as well. The V and J genes are TRBV7-9 and TRBJ2-7; TRBD2 matches at 10 bases. The CDR3 is 17 residues long. Germline assignment: CDR1 SEHNR and CDR2 FQNEAQ (reference sequence). V lost 3 bases, J lost 7 bases, and 15 bases stayed unmatched. The CDR3 sequence is CASSLVGTSGAGGEQYF. The DNA of the CDR3 is TGTGCCAGCAGCTTGGTCGGAACTAGCGGGGCGGGAGGGGAGCAGTACTTC.

This sequence joins TRBV19 and TRBJ2-7; either TRBD1 or TRBD2 may supply D (6 bases each). The CDR3 loop spans 14 amino acids. The V end was cut by 3 bases, the J end by 6 bases, with 15 bases between. In germline, CDR1 is LNHDA, CDR2 SQIVND (reference sequence). The DNA of the CDR3 is TGTGCCAGTAGTATGAAGGGGGGAAGGGGCGAGCAGTACTTC. This encodes CASSMKGGRGEQYF.

The DNA for the CDR3 is TGCGCCAGCAGCTCAGGGTTTGAGCTCTACGAGCAGTACTTC. Amino acids: CASSSGFELYEQYF. The J gene is TRBJ2-7, the V gene TRBV10-1; TRBD1 might be the D (5 bases). The CDR3 is 14 amino acids. The V and J ends lost 6 bases and 3 bases respectively, with 15 bases between them. Germline CDR1 WNHNN, CDR2 SYGVQD (reference sequence).

The rearrangement joins TRBV2 to TRBJ2-3; 9 bases map to TRBD2. J was trimmed by 5 bases and V by 7 bases; bases with no gene match: 13. The CDR3 spans 16 residues. Germline loops: CDR1 SNHLY, CDR2 FYNNEI. The CDR3 DNA reads as TGTGCCAGCACCGAACCGGGGGGACTAGCAAGAGATACGCAGTATTTT. It specifies CASTEPGGLARDTQYF.

The chain uses TRBV5-1 and TRBJ2-1, with TRBD2 matching 7 bases. The V gene end was trimmed by 1 base and the J gene end by 3 bases; junction bases not matched to a gene: 7. This CDR3 comprises 16 residues. Per germline, CDR1 SGHRS and CDR2 YFSETQ. The CDR3 protein is CASSLWRGSSYNEQFF. DNA for the CDR3: TGCGCCAGCAGCTTGTGGCGCGGGAGTAGCTACAATGAGCAGTTCTTC.

This clone was observed a handful of times. The chain links TRBV5-1 to TRBJ2-7, with TRBD1 matching over 11 bases. The germline CDR1 and CDR2 sequences are SGHRS and YFSETQ. The junction had 10 bases not matched to a gene; V was cut back by 4 bases and J by 7 bases. The CDR3 covers 15 residues. The CDR3 loop reads CASSAGTGGPWEQYF. As DNA, the CDR3 is TGCGCCAGCAGCGCCGGGACAGGGGGGCCTTGGGAGCAGTACTTC.

This chain joins TRBV9 and TRBJ2-7; 7 nucleotides agree with TRBD1. CDR1 is SGDLS and CDR2 is YYNGEE in the germline V gene. V shed 4 bases, J shed 1 base, and the junction held 8 bases outside the gene matches. The CDR3 is made up of 15 amino acids. The CDR3 loop is CASSRQGKKSYEQYF. DNA for the CDR3: TGTGCCAGCAGCCGACAGGGTAAAAAATCCTACGAGCAGTACTTC. The complete variable domain, with remaining parts taken from reference TRBV9 and TRBJ2-7, reads DSGVTQTPKHLITATGQRVTLRCSPRSGDLSVYWYQQSLDQGLQFLIQYYNGEERAKGNILERFSAQQFPDLHSELNLSSLELGDSALYFCASSRQGKKSYEQYFGPGTRLTVT.

The chain carries TRBV4-1 and TRBJ1-5, with no clear D. The V end was cut by 4 bases, the J end by 2 bases, with 9 bases between. CDR1 is MGHRA, CDR2 YSYEKL, per germline. The length of the CDR3 is 14 residues. The CDR3 spells CASSRQAGNQPQHF. The CDR3 nucleotides are TGCGCCAGCAGCCGGCAGGCTGGCAATCAGCCCCAGCATTTT.

The chain joins TRBV6-5 to TRBJ1-6; 7 positions agree with TRBD1. Germline V CDR1 and CDR2: MNHEY, SVGAGI. The CDR3 spans 14 residues. V shed 7 bases, J shed 8 bases, and the junction held 8 bases outside the gene matches. The CDR3 sequence is CASTPGGPYSPLHF. For the CDR3, the DNA is TGTGCCAGCACACCAGGGGGACCTTATTCACCCCTCCACTTT.

J is TRBJ1-1 and V is TRBV10-1, with unresolved D. This CDR3 comprises 15 residues. Germline lookup yields CDR1 WNHNN and CDR2 SYGVQD (reference sequence). V was clipped by 2 bases and J by 0 bases, with 10 bases between them. CDR3 protein: CASSESPGLNTEAFF. CDR3 nucleotides: TGCGCCAGCAGTGAGAGTCCGGGATTGAACACTGAAGCTTTCTTT.

The rearrangement joins TRBV6-5 to TRBJ1-2; tentative D call: TRBD1 (5 bases). Germline CDR1 and CDR2: MNHEY and SVGAGI. V shed 10 bases and J shed 4 bases, with 13 bases lying between them. This CDR3 is built from 12 residues. The CDR3 is CATRTGFYGYTF. The CDR3 DNA is TGTGCCACCCGTACAGGCTTCTATGGCTACACCTTC.

Points on this clone: The identical CDR3 is also encoded by other nucleotide sequences in the sample. The rearrangement links TRBV18 to TRBJ2-3, with D tentatively TRBD1 (5 bases). Germline values: CDR1 KGHSH, CDR2 LQKENI. Trimming removed 4 bases from V and 5 bases from J, with 13 bases in between. The CDR3 totals 14 residues. The CDR3 region is CASSRGPPQDTQYF. The DNA of the CDR3 is TGTGCCAGCTCACGGGGCCCTCCCCAAGATACGCAGTATTTT.

The V and J genes are TRBV28 and TRBJ2-5; D is unresolved. Trimming pared 3 bases from V and 5 bases from J, leaving 7 bases between. Germline CDR1 reads MDHEN; CDR2 reads SYDVKM. The CDR3 loop spans 12 amino acids. DNA for the CDR3: TGTGCCAGCAGTTTTGGGTTTGAGACCCAGTACTTC. This sequence encodes CASSFGFETQYF. The whole variable domain, remainder taken from reference TRBV28 and TRBJ2-5, is DVKVTQSSRYLVKRTGEKVFLECVQDMDHENMFWYRQDPGLGLRLIYFSYDVKMKEKGDIPEGYSVSREKKERFSLILESASTNQTSMYLCASSFGFETQYFGPGTRLLVL.

This clone has only one observation. Other DNA sequences within the sample encode an identical CDR3. This rearrangement joins TRBV5-1 to TRBJ2-3; 12 bases are shared with TRBD2. The CDR3 has 16 amino acids. Trimming cost V 0 bases and J 1 base; bases outside gene matches: 0. CDR1 and CDR2 from the germline V gene are SGHRS and YFSETQ. CDR3 amino acids: CASSLGLAGGTDTQYF. DNA for the CDR3: TGCGCCAGCAGCTTGGGACTAGCGGGGGGCACAGATACGCAGTATTTT.

The chain links TRBV11-2 to TRBJ2-1, with D perhaps TRBD1 (6 bases). The CDR3 runs 14 residues. Looked up from germline, CDR1 is SGHAT and CDR2 is FQNNGV. Trimming cost V 1 base and J 8 bases, with 12 bases left between them. CDR3 sequence (DNA): TGTGCCAGCAGCTTAGGTAGCAGGGGCGATGAGCAGTTCTTC. Its protein is CASSLGSRGDEQFF.

Only one count was recorded for this clone. The chain employs TRBV6-5 and TRBJ1-1; tentatively, D is TRBD1 (5 bases). Germline CDR1 is MNHEY and CDR2 is SVGAGI. Trimming cost V 3 bases and J 0 bases, with 14 bases left between them. This CDR3 spans 16 amino acids. In nucleotides, the CDR3 is TGTGCCAGCAGTTATGTGACAGAATCTATGAACACTGAAGCTTTCTTT. Translated: CASSYVTESMNTEAFF.

The rearrangement joins TRBV9 to TRBJ2-7; TRBD2 matches 8 bases. Germline CDR1 reads SGDLS; CDR2 reads YYNGEE. The CDR3 is made up of 15 amino acids. V shed 4 bases and J 5 bases; nucleotides not matched to a gene: 11. The CDR3: CASSNQAGELHEQYF. DNA for the CDR3: TGTGCCAGCAGCAACCAAGCGGGAGAGCTGCACGAGCAGTACTTC.

The rearrangement uses TRBV6-5 and TRBJ2-3, with D perhaps matching TRBD1 (5 bases). This CDR3 comprises 15 residues. Deletions cut 6 bases from V and 5 bases from J, with 18 bases between. Germline V gene sequence: CDR1 MNHEY, CDR2 SVGAGI. CDR3 DNA sequence: TGTGCCAGCAGGGCATGGGGCCGAGAGAAAGATACGCAGTATTTT. Protein product: CASRAWGREKDTQYF.

Details on this clone: A much larger clone sits a single nucleotide away, making a read error possible. Other nucleotide sequences in the sample specify the same CDR3. V gene TRBV5-6 combines with J gene TRBJ1-1, with D perhaps TRBD1 (6 bases). The germline CDR1 and CDR2 sequences are SGHDT and YYEEEE. V dropped 10 bases and J dropped 2 bases, with 18 bases sitting between them. The CDR3 length is 14 residues. The CDR3 DNA reads TGTGCCGGGGGCCAGTGGGGGTCTAACACTGAAGCTTTCTTT. It yields the protein CAGGQWGSNTEAFF.

The chain uses TRBV9 and TRBJ1-3, with D tentatively TRBD1 (5 bases). The length of the CDR3 is 14 residues. Germline V gives CDR1 SGDLS, CDR2 YYNGEE. Trimming removed 4 bases at V and 4 bases at J, with 12 bases between. In nucleotides, the CDR3 is TGTGCCAGCAGCAATCAGGGAAGGGGAAACACCATATATTTT. Translation gives CASSNQGRGNTIYF.

The V and J genes are TRBV5-4 and TRBJ2-3, with D maybe TRBD1 (6 bases). This CDR3 region has 15 residues. V was cut by 6 bases and J by 2 bases, with 16 bases left in between. The germline V gene has CDR1 SGHNT and CDR2 YYREEE (reference sequence). The CDR3 nucleotides are TGTGCCAGCATCCCCCGCCAGGGGTACACAGATACGCAGTATTTT. As protein: CASIPRQGYTDTQYF.

The rearrangement links TRBV7-2 to TRBJ2-7; D is perhaps TRBD2 (6 bases). This CDR3 region has 17 residues. V was trimmed by 3 bases and J by 5 bases, leaving 23 bases between them. Germline lookup yields CDR1 SGHTA and CDR2 FQGNSA. The CDR3, as DNA: TGTGCCAGCAGCTTTCCCCACGGGACTGCTGGGGACCACGAGCAGTACTTC. Translation: CASSFPHGTAGDHEQYF.

This clone was counted only a few times. This chain links TRBV11-3 with TRBJ2-5; D might be TRBD2 (6 bases). Germline V gene data show CDR1 as SGHNT and CDR2 as YENEEA. The CDR3 runs to 15 residues. The V end was cut by 1 base, the J end by 2 bases, with 11 bases between. CDR3: CASSLGGSGQETQYF. Here the CDR3 DNA reads TGTGCCAGCAGCTTAGGGGGTAGCGGACAAGAGACCCAGTACTTC.

The chain uses TRBV28 and TRBJ2-7; D is perhaps TRBD1 (5 bases). Trimming stripped 2 bases from V and 2 bases from J, with 10 bases between. The CDR3 is 14 amino acids. Germline V gene sequence: CDR1 MDHEN, CDR2 SYDVKM. The CDR3 spells CASSLGASAYEQYF. DNA of the CDR3: TGTGCCAGCAGTTTAGGGGCAAGTGCCTACGAGCAGTACTTC.

This chain links TRBV10-2 with TRBJ2-6; D remains ambiguous. This CDR3 spans 14 amino acids. Trimming stripped 5 bases from V and 4 bases from J, with 9 bases between. Germline V lookup: CDR1 WSHSY, CDR2 SAAADI. CDR3: CASSWGQGANVLTF. The CDR3, as DNA: TGCGCCAGCAGTTGGGGTCAGGGGGCCAACGTCCTGACTTTC.

With respect to this clone: The same CDR3 arises from other DNA sequences in this sample as well. The chain carries TRBV7-6 and TRBJ1-1; D is perhaps TRBD1 (5 bases). Trimming cost V 8 bases and J 3 bases, with 16 bases left between them. The CDR3 totals 14 residues. Germline V gives CDR1 SGHVS, CDR2 FNYEAQ. The CDR3 sequence is CASPGEGEDTEAFF. Written as DNA, the CDR3 is TGTGCCAGCCCGGGGGAAGGGGAGGACACTGAAGCTTTCTTT.